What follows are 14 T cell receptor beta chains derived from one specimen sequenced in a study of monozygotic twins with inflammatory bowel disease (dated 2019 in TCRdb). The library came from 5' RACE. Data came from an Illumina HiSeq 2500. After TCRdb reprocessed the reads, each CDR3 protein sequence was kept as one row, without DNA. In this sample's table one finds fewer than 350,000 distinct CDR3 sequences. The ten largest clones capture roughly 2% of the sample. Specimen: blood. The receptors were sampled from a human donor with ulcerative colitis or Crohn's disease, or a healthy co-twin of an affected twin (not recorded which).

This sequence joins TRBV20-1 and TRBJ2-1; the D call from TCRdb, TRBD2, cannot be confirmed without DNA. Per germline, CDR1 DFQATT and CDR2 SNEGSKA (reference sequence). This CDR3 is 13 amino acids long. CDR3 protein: CSAVLAGYNEQFF.

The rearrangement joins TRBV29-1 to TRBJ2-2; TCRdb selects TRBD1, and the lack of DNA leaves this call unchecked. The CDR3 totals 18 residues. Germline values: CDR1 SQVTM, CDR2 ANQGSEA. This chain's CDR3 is CSVVWPLGDQRNTGELFF.

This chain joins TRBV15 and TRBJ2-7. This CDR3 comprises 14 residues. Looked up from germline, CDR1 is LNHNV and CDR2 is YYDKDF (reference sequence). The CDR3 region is CATSPDRGTYEQYF.

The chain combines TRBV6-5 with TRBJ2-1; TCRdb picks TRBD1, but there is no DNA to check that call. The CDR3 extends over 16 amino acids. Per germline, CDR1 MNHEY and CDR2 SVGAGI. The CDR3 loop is CASSYGPGGTQTEQFF.

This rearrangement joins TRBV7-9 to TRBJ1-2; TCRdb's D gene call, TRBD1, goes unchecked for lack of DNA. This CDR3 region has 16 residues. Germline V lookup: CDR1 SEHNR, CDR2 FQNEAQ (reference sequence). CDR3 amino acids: CASSAASDRSIYGYTF.

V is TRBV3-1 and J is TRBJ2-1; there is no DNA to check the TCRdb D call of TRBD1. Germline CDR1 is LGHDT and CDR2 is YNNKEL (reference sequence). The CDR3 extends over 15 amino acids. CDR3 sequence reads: CASSPPGTTYNEQFF.

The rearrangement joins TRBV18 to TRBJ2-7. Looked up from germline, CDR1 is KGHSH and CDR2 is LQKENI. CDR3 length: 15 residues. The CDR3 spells CASSSPGRPTLEQYF.

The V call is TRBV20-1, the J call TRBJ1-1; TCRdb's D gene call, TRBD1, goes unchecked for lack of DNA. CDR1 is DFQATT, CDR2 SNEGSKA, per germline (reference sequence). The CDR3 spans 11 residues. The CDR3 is CSANDPREAFF.

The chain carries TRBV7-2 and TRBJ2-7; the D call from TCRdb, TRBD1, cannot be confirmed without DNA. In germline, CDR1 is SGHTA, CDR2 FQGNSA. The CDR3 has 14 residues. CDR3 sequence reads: CASSLSVGRNEQYF.

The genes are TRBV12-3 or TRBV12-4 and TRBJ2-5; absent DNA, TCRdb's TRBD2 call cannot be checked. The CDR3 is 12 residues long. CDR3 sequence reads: CASRAVAETQYF.

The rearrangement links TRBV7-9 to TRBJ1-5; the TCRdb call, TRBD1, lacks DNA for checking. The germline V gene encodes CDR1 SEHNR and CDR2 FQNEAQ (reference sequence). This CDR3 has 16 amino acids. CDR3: CTSSHNDGGRIEPQHF.

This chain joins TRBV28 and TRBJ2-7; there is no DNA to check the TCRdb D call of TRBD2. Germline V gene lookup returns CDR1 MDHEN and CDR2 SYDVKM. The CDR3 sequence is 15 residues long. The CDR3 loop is CASSQRMAPTSGQYF.

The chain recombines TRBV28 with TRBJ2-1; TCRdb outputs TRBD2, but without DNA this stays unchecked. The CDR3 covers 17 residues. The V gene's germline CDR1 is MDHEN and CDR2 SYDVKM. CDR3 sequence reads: CASSFWSGRAKDNEQFF.

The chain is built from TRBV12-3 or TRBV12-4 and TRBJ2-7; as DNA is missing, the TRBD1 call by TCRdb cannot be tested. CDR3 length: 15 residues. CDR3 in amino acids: CASSPIGQGGWEQYF.